This T cell receptor (beta chain) came from a study of blood T cell repertoires in COVID-19. Study in general: The United States, Italy and Spain were the sources of the acute and convalescent COVID-19 samples.

Assay used: immunoSEQ multiplex PCR; TCRdb lists only in-frame clones, some missing. The sample includes 34,000 or so clones, approximately 80% of them seen just once. The CDR3 is made up of 11 amino acids. Germline V gene lookup returns CDR1 SGHVS and CDR2 FQNEAQ. The V end lost 5 bases, the J end lost 4 bases, and 3 bases lay between the germline ends. V is TRBV7-8 and J is TRBJ2-1; unclear D gene. Sequencing was performed on peripheral blood. The sequence derives from a man older than 75 with acute or convalescent COVID-19. The CDR3 DNA is TGTGCCAGCAGCACTTACAATGAGCAGTTCTTC. Encoded protein: CASSTYNEQFF.